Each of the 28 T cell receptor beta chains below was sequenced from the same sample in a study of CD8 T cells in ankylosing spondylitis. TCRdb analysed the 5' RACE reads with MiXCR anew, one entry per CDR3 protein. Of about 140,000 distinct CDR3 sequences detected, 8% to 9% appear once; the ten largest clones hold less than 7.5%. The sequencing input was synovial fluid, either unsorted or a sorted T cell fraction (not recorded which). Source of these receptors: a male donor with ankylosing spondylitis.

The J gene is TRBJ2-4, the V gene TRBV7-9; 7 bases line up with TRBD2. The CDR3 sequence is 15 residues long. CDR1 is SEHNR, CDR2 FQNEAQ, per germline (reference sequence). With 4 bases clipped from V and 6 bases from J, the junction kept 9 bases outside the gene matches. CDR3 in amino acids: CASSWTSNGVNIQYF. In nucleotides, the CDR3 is TGTGCCAGCAGCTGGACTAGTAATGGGGTAAACATTCAGTACTTC.

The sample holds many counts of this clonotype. In DNA form, the CDR3 reads TGTGCCAGCAGCTTAAATAGCGGGAGGGAAAACATTCAGTACTTC. Protein sequence: CASSLNSGRENIQYF. The chain couples TRBV2 to TRBJ2-4, with 11 bases identical to TRBD2. The J segment lost 5 bases and the V segment lost 6 bases, leaving 6 bases of the junction unmatched. Germline values: CDR1 SNHLY, CDR2 FYNNEI. This CDR3 comprises 15 residues.

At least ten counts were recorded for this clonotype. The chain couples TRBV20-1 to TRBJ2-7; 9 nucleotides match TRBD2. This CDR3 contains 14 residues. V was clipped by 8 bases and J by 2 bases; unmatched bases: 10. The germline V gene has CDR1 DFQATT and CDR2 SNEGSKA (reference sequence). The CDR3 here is CSLIEREAPYEQYF. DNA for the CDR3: TGCAGTCTTATAGAGCGGGAGGCGCCCTACGAGCAGTACTTC.

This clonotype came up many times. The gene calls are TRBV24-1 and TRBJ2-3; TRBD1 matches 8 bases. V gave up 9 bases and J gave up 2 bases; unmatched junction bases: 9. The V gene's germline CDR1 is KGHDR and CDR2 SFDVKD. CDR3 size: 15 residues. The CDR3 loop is CATSGTGGNTDTQYF. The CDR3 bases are TGTGCCACCTCCGGGACAGGTGGAAACACAGATACGCAGTATTTT.

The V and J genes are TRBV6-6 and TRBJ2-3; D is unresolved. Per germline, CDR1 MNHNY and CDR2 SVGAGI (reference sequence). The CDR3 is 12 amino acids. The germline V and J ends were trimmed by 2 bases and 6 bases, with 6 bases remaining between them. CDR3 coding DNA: TGTGCCAGCAGTTACGGGAAGGATACGCAGTATTTT. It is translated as CASSYGKDTQYF.

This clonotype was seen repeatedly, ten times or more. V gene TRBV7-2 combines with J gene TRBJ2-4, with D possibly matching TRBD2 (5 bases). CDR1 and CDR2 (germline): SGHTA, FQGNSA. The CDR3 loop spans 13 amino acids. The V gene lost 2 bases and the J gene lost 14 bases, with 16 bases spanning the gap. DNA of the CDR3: TGTGCCAGCAGCTTAAATCATTTCGGACTTAAGTACTTC. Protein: CASSLNHFGLKYF.

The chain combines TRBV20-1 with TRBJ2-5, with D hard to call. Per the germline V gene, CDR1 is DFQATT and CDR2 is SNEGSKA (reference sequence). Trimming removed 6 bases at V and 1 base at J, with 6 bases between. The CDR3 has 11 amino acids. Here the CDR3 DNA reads TGCAGTGCCAGGATCCAAGAGACCCAGTACTTC. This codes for CSARIQETQYF.

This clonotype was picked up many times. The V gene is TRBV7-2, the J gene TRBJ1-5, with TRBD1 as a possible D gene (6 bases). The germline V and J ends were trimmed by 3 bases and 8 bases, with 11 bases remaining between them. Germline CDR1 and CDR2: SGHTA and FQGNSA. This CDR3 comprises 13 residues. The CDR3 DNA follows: TGTGCCAGCAGCTTTGGGGGCTCGAAGCCCCAGCATTTT. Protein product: CASSFGGSKPQHF.

The CDR3 loop is CASSLALLAGPYEQYF. The CDR3 DNA follows: TGTGCCAGCAGCTTAGCGCTTTTAGCGGGACCCTACGAGCAGTACTTC. The V gene is TRBV11-2, the J gene TRBJ2-7; 8 positions match TRBD2. Germline-derived CDR1 and CDR2 are SGHAT and FQNNGV. This CDR3 comprises 16 residues. J was trimmed by 2 bases and V by 1 base; bases with no gene match: 7.

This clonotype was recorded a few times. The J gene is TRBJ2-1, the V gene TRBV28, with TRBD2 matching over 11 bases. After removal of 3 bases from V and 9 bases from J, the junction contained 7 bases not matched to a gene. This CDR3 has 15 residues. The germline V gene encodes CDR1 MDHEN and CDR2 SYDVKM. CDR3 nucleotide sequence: TGTGCCAGCAGTTTCATGGGGACTAGCGGTTTTGAGCAGTTCTTC. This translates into CASSFMGTSGFEQFF.

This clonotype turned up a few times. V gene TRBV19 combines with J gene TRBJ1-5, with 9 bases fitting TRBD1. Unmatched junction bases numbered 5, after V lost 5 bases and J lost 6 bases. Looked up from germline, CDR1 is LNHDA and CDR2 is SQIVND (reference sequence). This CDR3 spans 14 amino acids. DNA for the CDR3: TGTGCCAGTAGTTCGGGGACAGGGTTTCAGCCCCAGCATTTT. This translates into CASSSGTGFQPQHF.

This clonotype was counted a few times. CDR3 residues: CSARTSGSTGELFF. The CDR3 region has the DNA TGCAGTGCTCGGACTAGCGGGAGTACCGGGGAGCTGTTTTTT. The genes are TRBV20-1 and TRBJ2-2; 13 bases fit TRBD2. This CDR3 spans 14 amino acids. The V segment lost 5 bases and the J segment 5 bases; nucleotides outside the gene matches: 2. In germline, CDR1 is DFQATT, CDR2 SNEGSKA (reference sequence).

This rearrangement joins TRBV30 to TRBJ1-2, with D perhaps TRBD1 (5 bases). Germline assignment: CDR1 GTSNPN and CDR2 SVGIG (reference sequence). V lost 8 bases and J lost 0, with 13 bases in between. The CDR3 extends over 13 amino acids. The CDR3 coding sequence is TGTGCCCGGGGAGGGGTAGCTAACTATGGCTACACCTTC. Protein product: CARGGVANYGYTF.

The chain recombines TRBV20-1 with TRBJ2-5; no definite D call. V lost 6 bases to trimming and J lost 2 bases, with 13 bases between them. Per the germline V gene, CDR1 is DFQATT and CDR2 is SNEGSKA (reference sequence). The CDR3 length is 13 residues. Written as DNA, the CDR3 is TGCAGTGCCAGCAAGGGATATCAAGAGACCCAGTACTTC. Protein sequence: CSASKGYQETQYF.

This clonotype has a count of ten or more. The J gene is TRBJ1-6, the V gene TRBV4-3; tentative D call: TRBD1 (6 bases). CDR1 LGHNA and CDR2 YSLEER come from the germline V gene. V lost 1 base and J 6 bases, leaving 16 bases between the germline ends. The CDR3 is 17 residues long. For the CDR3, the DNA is TGCGCCAGCAGCCAAGTCCTGGTACAGGGAGGTAATTCACCCCTCCACTTT. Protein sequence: CASSQVLVQGGNSPLHF.

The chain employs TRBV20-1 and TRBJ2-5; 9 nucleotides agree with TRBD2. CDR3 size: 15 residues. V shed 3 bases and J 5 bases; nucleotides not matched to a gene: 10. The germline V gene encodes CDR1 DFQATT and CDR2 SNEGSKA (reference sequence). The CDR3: CSARSPSGVGETQYF. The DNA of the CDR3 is TGCAGTGCTAGGTCCCCTAGCGGGGTGGGGGAGACCCAGTACTTC.

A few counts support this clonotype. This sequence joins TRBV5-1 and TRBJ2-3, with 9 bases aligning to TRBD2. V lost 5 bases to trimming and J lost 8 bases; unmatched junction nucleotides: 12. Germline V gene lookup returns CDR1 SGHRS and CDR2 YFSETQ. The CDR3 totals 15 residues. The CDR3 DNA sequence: TGCGCCAGCAGTCCGACCGGGACTAGCTCCACTACGCAGTATTTT. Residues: CASSPTGTSSTTQYF.

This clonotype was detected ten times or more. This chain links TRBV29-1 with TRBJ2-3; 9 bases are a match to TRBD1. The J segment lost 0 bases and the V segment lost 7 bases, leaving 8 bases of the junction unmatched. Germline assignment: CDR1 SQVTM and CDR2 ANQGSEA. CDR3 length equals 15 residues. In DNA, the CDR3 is TGCAGCGCGGACAGGGGTCGAGGTAGCACAGATACGCAGTATTTT. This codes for CSADRGRGSTDTQYF.

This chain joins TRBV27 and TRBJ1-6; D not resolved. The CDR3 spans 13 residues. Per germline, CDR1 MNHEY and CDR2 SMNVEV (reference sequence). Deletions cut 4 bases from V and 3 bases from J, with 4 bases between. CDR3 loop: CASSSDYNSPLHF. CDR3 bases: TGTGCCAGCAGTTCTGACTATAATTCACCCCTCCACTTT.

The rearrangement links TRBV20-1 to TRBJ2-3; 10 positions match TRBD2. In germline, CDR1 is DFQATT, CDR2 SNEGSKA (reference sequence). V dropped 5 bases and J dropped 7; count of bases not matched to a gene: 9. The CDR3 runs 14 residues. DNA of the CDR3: TGCAGTGCTCCTAGCGGGAGTTCCAGACATACGCAGTATTTT. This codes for CSAPSGSSRHTQYF.

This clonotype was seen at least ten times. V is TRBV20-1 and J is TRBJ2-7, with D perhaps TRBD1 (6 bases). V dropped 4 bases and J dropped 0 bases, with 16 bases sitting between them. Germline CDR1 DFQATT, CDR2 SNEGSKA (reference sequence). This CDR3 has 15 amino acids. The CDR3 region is CSANNPGVFSYEQYF. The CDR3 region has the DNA TGCAGTGCTAATAACCCAGGGGTCTTCTCCTACGAGCAGTACTTC.

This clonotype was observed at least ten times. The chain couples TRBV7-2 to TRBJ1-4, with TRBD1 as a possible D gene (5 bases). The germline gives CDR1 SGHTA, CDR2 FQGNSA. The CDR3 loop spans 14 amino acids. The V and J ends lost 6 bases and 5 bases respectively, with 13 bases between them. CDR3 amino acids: CASRGQGANEKLFF. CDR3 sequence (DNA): TGTGCCAGCAGGGGTCAAGGGGCGAATGAAAAACTGTTTTTT.

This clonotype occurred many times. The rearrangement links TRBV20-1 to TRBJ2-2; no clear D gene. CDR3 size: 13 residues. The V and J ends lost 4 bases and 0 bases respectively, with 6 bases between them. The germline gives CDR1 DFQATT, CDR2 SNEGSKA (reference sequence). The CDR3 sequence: CSATQTNTGELFF. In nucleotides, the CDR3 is TGCAGTGCTACGCAGACGAACACCGGGGAGCTGTTTTTT.

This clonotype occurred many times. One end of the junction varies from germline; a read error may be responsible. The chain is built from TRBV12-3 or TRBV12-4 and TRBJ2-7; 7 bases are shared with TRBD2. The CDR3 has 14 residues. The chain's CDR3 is CASSLGGGSYEQYF. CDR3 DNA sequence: TGCGCCAGCAGCTTAGGCGGGGGATCCTACGAGCAGTACTTC.

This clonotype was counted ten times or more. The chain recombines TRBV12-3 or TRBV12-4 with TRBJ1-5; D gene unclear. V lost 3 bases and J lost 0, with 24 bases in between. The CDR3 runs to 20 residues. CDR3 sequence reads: CASSFRPFIRGGSSNQPQHF. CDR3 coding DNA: TGTGCCAGCAGTTTTAGGCCCTTTATACGCGGCGGATCTAGCAATCAGCCCCAGCATTTT.

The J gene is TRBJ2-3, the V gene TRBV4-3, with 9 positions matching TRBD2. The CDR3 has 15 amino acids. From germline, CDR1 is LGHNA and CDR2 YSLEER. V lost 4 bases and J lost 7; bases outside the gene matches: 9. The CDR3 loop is CASSPPGSGRNTQYF. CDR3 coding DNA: TGCGCCAGCAGCCCACCTGGTAGCGGGAGAAATACGCAGTATTTT.

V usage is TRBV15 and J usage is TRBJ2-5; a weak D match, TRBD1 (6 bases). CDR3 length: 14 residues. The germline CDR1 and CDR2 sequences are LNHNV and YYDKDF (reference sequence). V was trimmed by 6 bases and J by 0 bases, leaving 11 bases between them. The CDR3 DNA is TGTGCCACCAGTCCTGGGACAAACCAAGAGACCCAGTACTTC. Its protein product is CATSPGTNQETQYF. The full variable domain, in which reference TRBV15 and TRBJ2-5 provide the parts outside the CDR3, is DAMVIQNPRYQVTQFGKPVTLSCSQTLNHNVMYWYQQKSSQAPKLLFHYYDKDFNNEADTPDNFQSRRPNTSFCFLDIRSPGLGDTAMYLCATSPGTNQETQYFGPGTRLLVL.

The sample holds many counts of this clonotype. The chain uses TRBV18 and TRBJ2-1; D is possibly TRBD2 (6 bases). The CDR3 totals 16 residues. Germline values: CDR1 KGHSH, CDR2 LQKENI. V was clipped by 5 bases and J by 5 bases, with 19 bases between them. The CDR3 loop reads CASSVRGNFQNNEQFF. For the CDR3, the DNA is TGTGCCAGCTCAGTACGGGGGAACTTTCAAAACAATGAGCAGTTCTTC.